This TCR beta chain was sequenced during a study of blood T cell repertoires in COVID-19. Data came from immunoSEQ multiplex PCR; TCRdb stores just in-frame clones and leaves some out. The sample carries some 230,000 clones, around 83% recorded once. There are 14 residues in the CDR3. V was shortened by 8 bases and J by 1 base, with 13 bases between the two germline ends. Per the germline V gene, CDR1 is SEHNR and CDR2 is FQNEAQ (reference sequence). This sequence was found in a woman in her forties with acute COVID-19. The chain employs TRBV7-9 and TRBJ2-3; a possible D gene is TRBD1 (5 bases). Sequences were obtained from PBMCs or T cells enriched from blood (not recorded which). CDR3: CASDPRGGTDTQYF. The DNA for the CDR3 is TGTGCCAGCGACCCTAGGGGCGGCACAGATACGCAGTATTTT. Full variable domain (remainder filled in from reference TRBV7-9 and TRBJ2-3): DTGVSQNPRHKITKRGQNVTFRCDPISEHNRLYWYRQTLGQGPEFLTYFQNEAQLEKSRLLSDRFSAERPKGSFSTLEIQRTEQGDSAMYLCASDPRGGTDTQYFGPGTRLTVL.